This is a list of T cell receptor beta chains from one sample in a study of cytomegalovirus exposure and HLA in healthy donors. Only in-frame clones appear in the TCRdb table, and some are missing; sequencing was by immunoSEQ multiplex PCR. This sample has approximately 160,000 clones, with around 79% found just once. The sequenced sample was PBMCs. The source is a middle-aged woman in good health and CMV-seropositive. Each CDR3 is given with its conserved first and last residue. The D gene is left open where the match is weak. The size of a clone is reported for some rows only, either as once, few or many, or as a class for expanded clones.

J gene	D gene	clone size	V gene	CDR3 protein	CDR3 DNA
TRBJ2-7	-	few	TRBV7-6	CATRMGVNREQYF	TGTGCCACCCGGATGGGAGTGAATCGCGAGCAGTACTTC
TRBJ1-2	-	few	TRBV28	CASSFVGRNYGYTF	TGTGCCAGCAGTTTCGTTGGTCGGAACTATGGCTACACCTTC
TRBJ1-5	-	-	TRBV18	CASSPVNVGHSNQPQHF	TGTGCCAGCTCACCAGTGAACGTGGGCCATAGCAATCAGCCCCAGCATTTT
TRBJ2-4	-	-	TRBV30	CAWSAGGGQNIQYF	TGTGCCTGGAGTGCAGGGGGAGGACAGAACATTCAGTACTTC
TRBJ1-4	-	-	TRBV10-3	CAISDSQGRGNEKLFF	TGTGCCATCAGCGATTCTCAGGGGAGAGGAAATGAAAAACTGTTTTTT
TRBJ1-2	-	-	TRBV11-3	CASSFGAGYTF	TGTGCCAGCAGCTTTGGGGCTGGCTACACCTTC
TRBJ1-5	-	-	TRBV4-3	CASSQGSQMGNQPQHF	TGCGCCAGCAGCCAAGGGAGTCAGATGGGCAATCAGCCCCAGCATTTT
TRBJ2-2	TRBD2	-	TRBV5-1	CASSLVLAGGGELFF	TGCGCCAGCAGCTTGGTGTTAGCGGGAGGCGGGGAGCTGTTTTTT
TRBJ2-3	-	-	TRBV11-3	CASSSRGTGDTQYF	TGTGCCAGCAGCTCGCGGGGTACCGGAGATACGCAGTATTTT
TRBJ2-5	TRBD2	few	TRBV7-7	CASSLGRGAQETQYF	TGTGCCAGCAGCTTAGGGCGGGGGGCTCAAGAGACCCAGTACTTC
TRBJ2-3	-	-	TRBV2	CASSEVVLPTTDTQYF	TGTGCCAGCAGTGAGGTGGTTCTACCTACCACAGATACGCAGTATTTT
TRBJ2-5	-	-	TRBV6-7	CASSYPSGVSETQYF	TGTGCCAGCAGTTACCCCTCCGGGGTCTCAGAGACCCAGTACTTC
TRBJ1-1	-	-	TRBV7-2	CASSLVAENTEAFF	TGTGCCAGCAGCTTAGTAGCTGAGAACACTGAAGCTTTCTTT
TRBJ1-2	-	-	TRBV11-2	CASSSPGDGYTF	TGTGCCAGCAGCTCCCCGGGAGATGGCTACACCTTC